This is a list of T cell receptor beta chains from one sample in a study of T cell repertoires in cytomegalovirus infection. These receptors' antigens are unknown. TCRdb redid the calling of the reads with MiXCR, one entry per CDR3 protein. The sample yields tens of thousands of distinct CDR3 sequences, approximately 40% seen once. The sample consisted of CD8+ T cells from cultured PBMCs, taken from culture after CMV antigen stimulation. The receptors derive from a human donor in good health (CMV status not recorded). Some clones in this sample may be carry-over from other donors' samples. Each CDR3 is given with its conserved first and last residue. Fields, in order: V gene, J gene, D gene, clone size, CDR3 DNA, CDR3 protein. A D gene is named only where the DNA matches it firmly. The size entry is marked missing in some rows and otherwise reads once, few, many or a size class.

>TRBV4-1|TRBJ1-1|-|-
TGCGCCAGCAGCCAGGGGACGGGGGAAGGGACTGAAGCTTTCTTT
CASSQGTGEGTEAFF
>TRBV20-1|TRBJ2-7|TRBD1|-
TGCAGTGCGACCCGGGGACAGGGGTTTAGGTTGCAGTACTTC
CSATRGQGFRLQYF
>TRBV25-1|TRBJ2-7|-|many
TGTGCCAGCAGTGAAGGGAGGAACGAGCAGTACTTC
CASSEGRNEQYF
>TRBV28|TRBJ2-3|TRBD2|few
TGTGCCAGCAGTTTTGACTCCGGGGGAGGGTTCCCAGATACGCAGTATTTT
CASSFDSGGGFPDTQYF
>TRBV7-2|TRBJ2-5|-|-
TGTGCCAGCAGCTTTGGCAATCAAGAGACCCAGTACTTC
CASSFGNQETQYF
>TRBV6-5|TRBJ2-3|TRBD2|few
TGTGCCAGCAGTTACTTAGCGGGGGACACAGATACGCAGTATTTT
CASSYLAGDTDTQYF
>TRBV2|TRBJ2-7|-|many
TGTGCCAGCAGTCCCGGGGCGGACGAGCAGTACTTC
CASSPGADEQYF
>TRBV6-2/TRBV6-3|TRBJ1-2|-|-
TGTGCCAGCAGCCCCCTCCGGGGACCGTTCTATGGCTACACCTTC
CASSPLRGPFYGYTF
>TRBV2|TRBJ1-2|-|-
TGTGCCAGCAGTGATTTAGGGCAGGGTGGCTATGGCTACACCTTC
CASSDLGQGGYGYTF
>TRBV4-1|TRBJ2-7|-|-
TGCGCCAGCAGCCAAGTCAGATCAGGGGCCTACGAGCAGTACTTC
CASSQVRSGAYEQYF
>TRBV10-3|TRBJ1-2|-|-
TGTGCCATCAGTGAGTCCGGGAAGGGCATTAACTATGGCTACACCTTC
CAISESGKGINYGYTF
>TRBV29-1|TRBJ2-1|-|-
TGCAGCGTTGAGATTTCAGGGTGGAATGAGCAGTTCTTC
CSVEISGWNEQFF
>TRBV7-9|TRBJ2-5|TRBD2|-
TGTGCCAGCAGCTCGCCCGCCTCGACTAGCTCCGAGACCCAGTACTTC
CASSSPASTSSETQYF
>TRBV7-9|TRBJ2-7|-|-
TGTGCCAGCAGCCTACAGGGCACCTACGAGCAGTACTTC
CASSLQGTYEQYF
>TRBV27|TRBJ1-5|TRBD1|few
TGTGCCAGCAGCGACGGACAGGGGTTTAGTCAGCCCCAGCATTTT
CASSDGQGFSQPQHF